This TCR beta chain was sequenced in a study of T-cell memory formation after mild COVID-19. About the research overall: In these data, TCR clusters were largely donor specific.

A note on this clonotype: Its target is unknown.

V was clipped by 4 bases and J by 0 bases, with 16 bases between them. CDR1 is SGHRS and CDR2 is YFSETQ in the germline V gene. This CDR3 contains 16 residues. Findings and caveats of the study: Those CD4+ clones that contracted were mainly in CM and EM (CD8+ ones in EMRA).

The authors produced TCR alpha and TCR beta cDNA libraries with sample barcodes and UMIs by 5'RACE using constant-segment primers. TCRdb reprocessed the 5' RACE reads with MiXCR, giving one entry per CDR3 protein. This table holds 560,000 or so distinct CDR3 sequences, approximately 15% found once. The rearrangement uses TRBV5-1 and TRBJ1-2; D possibly corresponds to TRBD1 (5 bases). Sequencing used PBMCs or a T cell subset sorted from them (not recorded which). The TCR comes from an adult woman who had mild COVID-19 (a few samples of this study predate the infection). Cell type and time point are not known. The CDR3 nucleotides read TGCGCCAGCAGCCCAGGGAGCGGTCAGGCTAACTATGGCTACACCTTC. Translating gives CASSPGSGQANYGYTF.